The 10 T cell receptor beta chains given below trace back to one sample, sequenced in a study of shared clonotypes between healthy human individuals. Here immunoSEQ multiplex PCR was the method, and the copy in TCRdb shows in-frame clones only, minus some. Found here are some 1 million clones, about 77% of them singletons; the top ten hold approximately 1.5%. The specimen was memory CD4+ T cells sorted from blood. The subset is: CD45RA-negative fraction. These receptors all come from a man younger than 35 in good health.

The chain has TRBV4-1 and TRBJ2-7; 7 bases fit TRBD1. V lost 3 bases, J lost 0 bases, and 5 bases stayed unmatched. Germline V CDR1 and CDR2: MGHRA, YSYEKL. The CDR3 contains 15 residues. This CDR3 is CASSHRDSLSYEQYF. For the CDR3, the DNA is TGCGCCAGCAGCCACAGGGACAGCCTCTCCTACGAGCAGTACTTC.

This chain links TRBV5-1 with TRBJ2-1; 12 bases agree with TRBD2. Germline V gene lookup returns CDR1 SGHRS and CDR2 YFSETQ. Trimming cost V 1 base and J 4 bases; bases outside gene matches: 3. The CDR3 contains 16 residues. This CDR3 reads CASSLSLAGGYNEQFF. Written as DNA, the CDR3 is TGCGCCAGCAGCTTGAGTCTAGCGGGAGGGTACAATGAGCAGTTCTTC.

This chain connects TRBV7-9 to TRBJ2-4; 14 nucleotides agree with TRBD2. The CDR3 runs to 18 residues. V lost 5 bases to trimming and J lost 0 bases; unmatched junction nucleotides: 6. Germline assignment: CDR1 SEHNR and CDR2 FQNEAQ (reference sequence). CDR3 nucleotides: TGTGCCAGCAGCCCGGGACTAGCGGGGGACCTAGCCAAAAACATTCAGTACTTC. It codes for CASSPGLAGDLAKNIQYF.

The CDR3 protein is CASSPGTSHGELFF. The CDR3 nucleotides are TGTGCCAGCAGTCCCGGGACTAGTCACGGGGAGCTGTTTTTT. The chain links TRBV2 to TRBJ2-2, with 8 bases lining up with TRBD2. The germline V gene has CDR1 SNHLY and CDR2 FYNNEI. The CDR3 is 14 amino acids. Unmatched junction bases numbered 6, after V lost 5 bases and J lost 7 bases.

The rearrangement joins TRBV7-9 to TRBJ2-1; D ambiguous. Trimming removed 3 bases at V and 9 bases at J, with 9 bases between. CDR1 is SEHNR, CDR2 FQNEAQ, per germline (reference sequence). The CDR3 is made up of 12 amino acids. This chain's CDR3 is CASSLVYFEQFF. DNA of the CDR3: TGTGCCAGCAGCTTGGTTTACTTTGAGCAGTTCTTC.

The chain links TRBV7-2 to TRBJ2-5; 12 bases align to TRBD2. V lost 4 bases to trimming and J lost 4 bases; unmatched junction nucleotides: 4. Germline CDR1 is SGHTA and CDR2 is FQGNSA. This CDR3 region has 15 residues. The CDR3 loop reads CASSSGLAGLETQYF. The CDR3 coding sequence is TGTGCCAGCAGCTCAGGACTAGCGGGACTAGAGACCCAGTACTTC.

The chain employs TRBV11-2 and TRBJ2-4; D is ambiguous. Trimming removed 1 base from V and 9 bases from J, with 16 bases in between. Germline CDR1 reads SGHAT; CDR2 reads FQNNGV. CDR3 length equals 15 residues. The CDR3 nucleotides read TGTGCCAGCAGCTTAGCACCGAAGAAAGGGATCATTCAGTACTTC. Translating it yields CASSLAPKKGIIQYF.

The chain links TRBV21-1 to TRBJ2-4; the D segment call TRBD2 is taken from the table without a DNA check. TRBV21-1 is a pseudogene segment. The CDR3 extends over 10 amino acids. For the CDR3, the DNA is TGTGCCAGCAACAAAGCCGTTCAGTACTTC. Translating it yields CASNKAVQYF.

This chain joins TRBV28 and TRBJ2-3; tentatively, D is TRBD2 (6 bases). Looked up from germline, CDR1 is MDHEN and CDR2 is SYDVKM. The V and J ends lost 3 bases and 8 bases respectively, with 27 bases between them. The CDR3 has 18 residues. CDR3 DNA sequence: TGTGCCAGCAGTTTCGGGAGACTGGGTGGAGTCAGCTATGCTACGCAGTATTTT. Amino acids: CASSFGRLGGVSYATQYF.

The CDR3: CASSDETGAAGELFF. In DNA form, the CDR3 reads TGTGCCAGCAGTGATGAGACAGGGGCGGCCGGGGAGCTGTTTTTT. The chain links TRBV2 to TRBJ2-2; 8 nucleotides match TRBD1. This CDR3 region has 15 residues. V lost 3 bases to trimming and J lost 6 bases; unmatched junction nucleotides: 6. Per germline, CDR1 SNHLY and CDR2 FYNNEI. Full variable domain (outside the CDR3, taken from reference TRBV2 and TRBJ2-2): EPEVTQTPSHQVTQMGQEVILRCVPISNHLYFYWYRQILGQKVEFLVSFYNNEISEKSEIFDDQFSVERPDGSNFTLKIRSTKLEDSAMYFCASSDETGAAGELFFGEGSRLTVL.